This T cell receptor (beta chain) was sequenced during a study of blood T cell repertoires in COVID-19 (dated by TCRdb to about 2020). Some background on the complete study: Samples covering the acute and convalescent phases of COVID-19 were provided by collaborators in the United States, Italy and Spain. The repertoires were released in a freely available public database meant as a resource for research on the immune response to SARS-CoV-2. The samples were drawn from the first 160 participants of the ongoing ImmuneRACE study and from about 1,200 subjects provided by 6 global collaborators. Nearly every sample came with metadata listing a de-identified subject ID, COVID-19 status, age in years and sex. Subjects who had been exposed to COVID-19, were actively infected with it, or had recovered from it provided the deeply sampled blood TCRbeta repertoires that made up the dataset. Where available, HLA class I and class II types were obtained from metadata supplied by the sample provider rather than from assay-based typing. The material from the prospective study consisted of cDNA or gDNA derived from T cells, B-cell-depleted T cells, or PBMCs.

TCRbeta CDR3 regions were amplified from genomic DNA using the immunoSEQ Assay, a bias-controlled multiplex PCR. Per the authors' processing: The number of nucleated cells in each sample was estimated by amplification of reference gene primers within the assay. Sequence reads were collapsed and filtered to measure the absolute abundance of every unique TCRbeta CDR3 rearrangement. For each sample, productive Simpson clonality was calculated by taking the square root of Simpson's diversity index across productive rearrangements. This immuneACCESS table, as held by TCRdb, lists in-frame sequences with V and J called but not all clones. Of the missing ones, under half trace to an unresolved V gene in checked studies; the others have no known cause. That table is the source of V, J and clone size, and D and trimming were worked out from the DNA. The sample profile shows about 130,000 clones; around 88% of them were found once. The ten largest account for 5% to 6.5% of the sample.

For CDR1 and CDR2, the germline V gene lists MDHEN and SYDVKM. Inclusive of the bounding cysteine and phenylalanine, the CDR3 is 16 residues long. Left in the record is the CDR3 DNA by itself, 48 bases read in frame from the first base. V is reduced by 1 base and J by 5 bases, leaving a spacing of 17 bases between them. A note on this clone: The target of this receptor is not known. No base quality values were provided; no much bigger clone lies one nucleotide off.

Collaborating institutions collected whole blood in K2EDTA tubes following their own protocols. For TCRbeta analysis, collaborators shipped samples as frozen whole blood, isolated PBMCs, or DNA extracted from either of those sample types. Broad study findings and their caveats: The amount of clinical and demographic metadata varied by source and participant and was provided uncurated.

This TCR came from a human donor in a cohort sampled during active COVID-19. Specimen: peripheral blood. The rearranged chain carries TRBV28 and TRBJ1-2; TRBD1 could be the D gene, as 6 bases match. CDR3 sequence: CASSLYGRQVPYGYTF. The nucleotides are TGTGCCAGCAGTTTATATGGGAGACAGGTTCCTTATGGCTACACCTTC.